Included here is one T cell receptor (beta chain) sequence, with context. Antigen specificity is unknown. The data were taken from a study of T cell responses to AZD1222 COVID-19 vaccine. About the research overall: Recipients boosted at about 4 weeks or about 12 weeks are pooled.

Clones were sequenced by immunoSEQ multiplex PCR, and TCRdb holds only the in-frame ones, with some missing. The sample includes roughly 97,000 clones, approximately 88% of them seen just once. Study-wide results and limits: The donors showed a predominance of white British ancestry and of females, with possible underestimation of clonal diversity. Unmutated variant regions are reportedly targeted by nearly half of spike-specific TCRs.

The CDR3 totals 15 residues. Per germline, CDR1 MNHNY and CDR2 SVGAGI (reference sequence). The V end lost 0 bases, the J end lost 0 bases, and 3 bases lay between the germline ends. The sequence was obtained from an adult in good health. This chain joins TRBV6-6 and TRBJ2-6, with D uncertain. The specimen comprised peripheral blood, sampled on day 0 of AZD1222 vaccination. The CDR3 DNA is TGTGCCAGCAGTTACTCTGGCTCTGGGGCCAACGTCCTGACTTTC. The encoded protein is CASSYSGSGANVLTF.